The following is a T cell receptor (beta chain) sequence with its context. Its specificity is not known. This sample is part of a study of shared clonotypes between healthy human individuals. On the study more broadly: Each donor had three CD4 naive, three CD4 memory, two CD8 naive and one CD8 memory plate.

V dropped 6 bases and J dropped 2 bases, with 19 bases sitting between them. The length of the CDR3 is 16 residues. Germline lookup yields CDR1 KGHSH and CDR2 LQKENI. The assay was run at deep level. Assay: immunoSEQ multiplex PCR; the TCRdb copy retains only in-frame clones and omits some. The table includes about 660,000 clones, around two thirds detected once. Nashville, Tennessee was home to all donors, who were Caucasian adults. Study-wide points: Generation of non-shared clonotypes was less probable than generation of clonotypes shared by all four donors.

The origin of this receptor is a woman aged 25 to 39 in good health. The chain links TRBV18 to TRBJ2-5, with unresolved D. Sequenced sample: memory CD4+ T cells sorted from blood. The subset: CD45RA-negative fraction. The CDR3 sequence: CASSPFTTQIQETQYF. CDR3 DNA: TGTGCCAGCTCTCCCTTTACTACACAGATACAAGAGACCCAGTACTTC. Looking up the rest from reference TRBV18 and TRBJ2-5 gives the full variable domain: NAGVMQNPRHLVRRRGQEARLRCSPMKGHSHVYWYRQLPEEGLKFMVYLQKENIIDESGMPKERFSAEFPKEGPSILRIQQVVRGDSAAYFCASSPFTTQIQETQYFGPGTRLLVL.